The 6 T cell receptor beta chains below come from one sample, sequenced in a study of early T cells in non-severe SARS-CoV-2 infection (dated by TCRdb to the early 2020s). The library came from 5' RACE. Reads for this sample came from a NextSeq 500. Through fastp at Q25 and MiXCR, TCRdb rebuilt clones from the public reads, retaining in-frame beta chains. Each CDR3 protein gets just one entry, which takes the most common genes and DNA from the rows behind it. The sample table shows over 55,000 distinct CDR3 sequences, and approximately 12% are seen once. The ten largest clones take up approximately 2.8% of the sample. Specimen: whole blood. The receptors shown here come from an adult who was a healthcare worker with PCR-confirmed SARS-CoV-2 infection or an uninfected control (not recorded which).

This clonotype has ten or more counts. V gene TRBV30 combines with J gene TRBJ2-1; the match to TRBD2 covers 9 bases. CDR1 and CDR2 from the germline V gene are GTSNPN and SVGIG (reference sequence). The CDR3 loop spans 15 amino acids. Losses at the gene ends were 4 bases for V and 8 bases for J; bases not matched to a gene: 12. Here the CDR3 reads CAWKRTSASQYEQFF. The CDR3, as DNA: TGTGCCTGGAAGCGGACTAGCGCCAGCCAGTATGAGCAGTTCTTC.

This clonotype occurred many times. The V gene is TRBV6-1, the J gene TRBJ2-7, with no clear D. The CDR3 has 13 residues. V was shortened by 6 bases and J by 3 bases, with 12 bases between the two germline ends. Germline V CDR1 and CDR2: MNHNS, SASEGT. In DNA, the CDR3 is TGTGCCAGCAGGAGAGACGGAGTCTACGAGCAGTACTTC. Its protein is CASRRDGVYEQYF.

This clonotype was picked up a small number of times. This chain uses TRBV11-2 with TRBJ2-2; D is unclear. There are 12 residues in the CDR3. Trimming removed 6 bases from V and 6 bases from J, with 8 bases in between. CDR1 is SGHAT, CDR2 FQNNGV, per germline. Here the CDR3 DNA reads TGTGCCAGCAGTTTCCGGCCCGGGGAGCTGTTTTTT. Amino acids: CASSFRPGELFF.

This clonotype appeared many times. The chain couples TRBV6-1 to TRBJ2-1, with 9 positions matching TRBD2. The germline gives CDR1 MNHNS, CDR2 SASEGT. V trimming: 1 base; J trimming: 15 bases; junction bases outside the gene matches: 10. This CDR3 contains 14 residues. CDR3 coding DNA: TGTGCCAGCAGTGAAGGCGGGAGGGCCCATTCTCGGTTCTTC. It is translated as CASSEGGRAHSRFF.

This clonotype was detected many times. The chain joins TRBV20-1 to TRBJ2-5; no clear D. V was trimmed by 1 base and J by 0 bases, leaving 9 bases between them. Germline loops: CDR1 DFQATT, CDR2 SNEGSKA (reference sequence). The CDR3 length is 14 residues. The CDR3 loop is CSARASTYQETQYF. Written as DNA, the CDR3 is TGCAGTGCTAGAGCATCTACCTACCAAGAGACCCAGTACTTC.

This clonotype was detected many times. The chain is built from TRBV29-1 and TRBJ2-5, with a tentative D call TRBD2 (5 bases). Looked up from germline, CDR1 is SQVTM and CDR2 is ANQGSEA. Trimming left V 4 bases short and J 9 bases short, with 15 bases between. CDR3 length equals 12 residues. CDR3 loop: CSVGEGSLAQYF. The CDR3 DNA is TGCAGCGTTGGTGAGGGCTCACTGGCCCAGTACTTC.